This T cell receptor (beta chain) was sequenced during a study of radiation and T cells in renal cell carcinoma. Looking at the study overall: Nephrectomy followed 15 Gy stereotactic body radiation by 4 weeks.

Profiled with immunoSEQ multiplex PCR; TCRdb holds only in-frame clones, not every one. The sample holds 95,000 or so clones, 75% to 90% seen once. The CDR3 contains 15 residues. The germline V gene encodes CDR1 MNHNY and CDR2 SVGAGI (reference sequence). Trimming shortened V by 0 bases and J by 2 bases, and 11 bases separated the two germline ends. The sample's time point: baseline pretreatment blood. Treatment specified: 15 Gy SBRT to primary tumor, nephrectomy 4 weeks later. This clonotype was sampled from a man aged 45-65 years with renal cell carcinoma. The chain combines TRBV6-6 with TRBJ2-7; D not certain. Here the sequenced sample was blood, taken from a patient whose treatment included radiotherapy and nephrectomy. In DNA, the CDR3 is TGTGCCAGCAGTTACTCTTCACCGAGACCCTACGAGCAGTACTTC. It translates to CASSYSSPRPYEQYF.